This T cell receptor beta chain was obtained from a study of blood T cell repertoires in COVID-19. About the research overall: Spain, Italy and the United States supplied samples that represented acute and convalescent COVID-19.

CDR3 length equals 16 residues. V shed 3 bases and J 7 bases; nucleotides not matched to a gene: 7. Looked up from germline, CDR1 is KGHDR and CDR2 is SFDVKD. TCRdb's table, derived via immunoSEQ multiplex PCR, lists solely in-frame clones and lacks some. The table has about 190,000 clones, nearly 90% seen once. The rearrangement joins TRBV24-1 to TRBJ2-3; 12 bases line up with TRBD2. The receptor was isolated from a man aged 45-65 years with acute or convalescent COVID-19. Sequenced input: peripheral blood. The CDR3 region is CATSDPTSGSVNTQYF. The DNA of the CDR3 is TGTGCCACCAGTGATCCGACTAGCGGGAGTGTTAATACGCAGTATTTT.